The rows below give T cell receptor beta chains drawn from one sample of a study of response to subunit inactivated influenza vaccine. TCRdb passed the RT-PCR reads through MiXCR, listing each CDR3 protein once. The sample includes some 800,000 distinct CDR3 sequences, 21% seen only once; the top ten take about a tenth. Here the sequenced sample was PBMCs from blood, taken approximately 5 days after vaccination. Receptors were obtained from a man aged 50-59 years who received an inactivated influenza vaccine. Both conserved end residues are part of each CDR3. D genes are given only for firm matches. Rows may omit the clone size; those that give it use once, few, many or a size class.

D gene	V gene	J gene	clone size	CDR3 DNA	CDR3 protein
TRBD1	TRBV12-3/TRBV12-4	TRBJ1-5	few	TGTGCCAGCACTCTCAGACAGGGTTTAAGTCAGCCCCAGCATTTT	CASTLRQGLSQPQHF
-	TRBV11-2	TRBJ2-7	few	TGTGCCAGCAGCTTAGACGTGACAGGTAGCCCGATCTCCTACGAGCAGTACTTC	CASSLDVTGSPISYEQYF
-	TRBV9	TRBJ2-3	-	TGTGCCAGCAGCGTAGGTGGACTGTACACAGATACGCAGTATTTT	CASSVGGLYTDTQYF
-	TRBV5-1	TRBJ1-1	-	TGCGCCAGCAGCTTGGTCCGACGGGACACTGAAGCTTTCTTT	CASSLVRRDTEAFF
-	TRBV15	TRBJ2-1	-	TGTGCCACCAGCCAGGGGTACAATGAGCAGTTCTTC	CATSQGYNEQFF
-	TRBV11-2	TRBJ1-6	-	TGTGCCAGCAGCTTATACGGGACGTCAGGGAGCTCCTATAATTCACCCCTCCACTTT	CASSLYGTSGSSYNSPLHF
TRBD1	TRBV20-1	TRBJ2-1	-	TGCAGTGCTAGAGAGGGGACAGGGTCTTTCAATGAGCAGTTCTTC	CSAREGTGSFNEQFF
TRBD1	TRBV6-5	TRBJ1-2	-	TGTGCCAGCAGTTACTCCTCAGGGGGAATCTATGGCTACACCTTC	CASSYSSGGIYGYTF
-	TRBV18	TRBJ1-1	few	TGTGCCAGCTCCGGGGACTCTCACACTGAAGCTTTCTTT	CASSGDSHTEAFF
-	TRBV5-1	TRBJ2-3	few	TGCGCCAGCAGGCTAGCCCCGACCGTTAGCACAGATACGCAGTATTTT	CASRLAPTVSTDTQYF
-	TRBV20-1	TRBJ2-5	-	TGCAGTGCTAGGGCCTTCCAGGGTGCAGAGACCCAGTACTTC	CSARAFQGAETQYF
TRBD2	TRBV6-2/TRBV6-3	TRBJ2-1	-	TGTGCCAGCAGTTCCCTCGAGGAGCGGGGTCCTCGCAATGAGCAGTTCTTC	CASSSLEERGPRNEQFF
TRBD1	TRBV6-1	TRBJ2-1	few	TGTGCCAGCAGTGGCCGGGACAGAAGACTTGGAGAGCAGTTCTTC	CASSGRDRRLGEQFF
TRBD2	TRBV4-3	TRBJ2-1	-	TGCGCCAGCAGCCAAGATGCCGAACCCACTAGCGGGATCTACAATGAGCAGTTCTTC	CASSQDAEPTSGIYNEQFF
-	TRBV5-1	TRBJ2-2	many	TGCGCCAGCAGCTATCCAGGGCACACCGGGGAGCTGTTTTTT	CASSYPGHTGELFF
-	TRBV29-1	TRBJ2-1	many	TGCAGCGTTGAAGAGACAGCAAATGAGCAGTTCTTC	CSVEETANEQFF
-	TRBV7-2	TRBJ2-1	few	TGTGCCAGCAGCTTAGTAGTCGGCAGGGGCTACAATGAGCAGTTCTTC	CASSLVVGRGYNEQFF
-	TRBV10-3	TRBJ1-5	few	TGTGCCATCAAGGAGGGGGGCAATCAGCCCCAGCATTTT	CAIKEGGNQPQHF
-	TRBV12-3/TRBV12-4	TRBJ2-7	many	TGTGCCAGCAGTACGGGGACACTTGAGGGTTACGAGCAGTACTTC	CASSTGTLEGYEQYF
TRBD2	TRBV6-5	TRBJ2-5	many	TGTGCCAGCAGTTACGAGCCAGCGGGGGGTGAGACCCAGTACTTC	CASSYEPAGGETQYF
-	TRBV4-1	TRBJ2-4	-	TGCGCCAGCAGCCAAGATAGGGATGGACCCTCAACCTTACTCGCCAAAAACATTCAGTACTTC	CASSQDRDGPSTLLAKNIQYF
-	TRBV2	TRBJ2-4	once	TGTGCCAGCAACCGCCGACTAGCCAAAAACATTCAGTACTTC	CASNRRLAKNIQYF